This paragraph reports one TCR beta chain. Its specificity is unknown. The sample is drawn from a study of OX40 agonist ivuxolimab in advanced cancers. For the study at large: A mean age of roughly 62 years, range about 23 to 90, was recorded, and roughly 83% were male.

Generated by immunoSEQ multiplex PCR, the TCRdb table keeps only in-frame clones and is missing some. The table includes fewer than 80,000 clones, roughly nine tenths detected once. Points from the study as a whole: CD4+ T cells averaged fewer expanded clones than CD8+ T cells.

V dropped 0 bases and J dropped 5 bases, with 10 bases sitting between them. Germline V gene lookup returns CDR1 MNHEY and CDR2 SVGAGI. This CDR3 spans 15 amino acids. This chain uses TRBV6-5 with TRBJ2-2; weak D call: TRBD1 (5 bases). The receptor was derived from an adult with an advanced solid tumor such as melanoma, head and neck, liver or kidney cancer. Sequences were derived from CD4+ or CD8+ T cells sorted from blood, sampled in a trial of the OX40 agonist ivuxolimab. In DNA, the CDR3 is TGTGCCAGCAGTTACTCGTCAGGGTTAACCGGGGAGCTGTTTTTT. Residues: CASSYSSGLTGELFF.